Listed below are T cell receptor beta chains from one sample, sequenced in a study of cytomegalovirus exposure and HLA in healthy donors. Measured with immunoSEQ multiplex PCR; TCRdb has only the in-frame clones, and not every one. The sample contains 130,000 or so clones, roughly 75% of which appear only once. The sample consisted of PBMCs. These receptors were collected from a man aged 25-40 years in good health and CMV-seronegative. Both conserved end residues are trimmed from each CDR3. Clone size is given for some rows only: seen once, a few or many times, or a class if the clone is expanded.

abundance: .
v_gene: TRBV5-1
CDR3aa: ASSLLGLHSSYEQY

abundance: few
v_gene: TRBV10-3
CDR3aa: ALGTSGTSTDTQY

abundance: .
v_gene: TRBV15
CDR3aa: ATSMGGTGARNSPLH

abundance: .
v_gene: TRBV18
CDR3aa: ASSPGQNTEAF

abundance: .
v_gene: TRBV27
CDR3aa: ASTAYRGRGNEQY

abundance: .
v_gene: TRBV4-1
CDR3aa: ASSQVTGFYEQY

abundance: .
v_gene: TRBV5-1
CDR3aa: ASSTGTSGNNEQF

abundance: .
v_gene: TRBV19
CDR3aa: ASSIYGDSSLVQPQH

abundance: few
v_gene: TRBV28
CDR3aa: ASSLRPGSNQPQH

abundance: .
v_gene: TRBV21-1
CDR3aa: ASSKGEGPPGVNTEAF

abundance: few
v_gene: TRBV28
CDR3aa: ASTRLAGGSETQY

abundance: .
v_gene: TRBV7-9
CDR3aa: ASSSAQGGNQPQH

abundance: .
v_gene: TRBV7-8
CDR3aa: ASTKDTQY

abundance: .
v_gene: TRBV6-1
CDR3aa: ASSESSGSAETQY

abundance: once
v_gene: TRBV5-6
CDR3aa: ASSFGGQGGYT

abundance: .
v_gene: TRBV28
CDR3aa: ASSLSAEDSGANVLT

abundance: few
v_gene: TRBV7-2
CDR3aa: ATRAGKRGYT

abundance: .
v_gene: TRBV27
CDR3aa: ASSPQISVSSYEQY

abundance: .
v_gene: TRBV27
CDR3aa: ASRLTGTGSYGYT

abundance: .
v_gene: TRBV11-2
CDR3aa: ASSLGQGAGSTEAF

abundance: large
v_gene: TRBV15
CDR3aa: ATSRDFLLTSNQPQH

abundance: .
v_gene: TRBV5-1
CDR3aa: ASSLIDSLNTEAF

abundance: .
v_gene: TRBV20-1
CDR3aa: SATSTDTQY

abundance: .
v_gene: TRBV28
CDR3aa: ASSRDRRNQPQH

abundance: .
v_gene: TRBV11-2
CDR3aa: ASSLDHPGYEQY

abundance: .
v_gene: TRBV29-1
CDR3aa: SAWDRETEAF

abundance: .
v_gene: TRBV18
CDR3aa: ASSLTASGGAFYEQY

abundance: few
v_gene: TRBV19
CDR3aa: ASRETTVGNTIY

abundance: .
v_gene: TRBV28
CDR3aa: ASSLVTSWADSPLH

abundance: .
v_gene: TRBV27
CDR3aa: ASKMGGKGYNEQF

abundance: .
v_gene: TRBV5-1
CDR3aa: ASRPGDLYEQF

abundance: once
v_gene: TRBV4-2
CDR3aa: ASGRLTDTQY

abundance: .
v_gene: TRBV7-2
CDR3aa: ASSSTGFGEQY

abundance: .
v_gene: TRBV7-7
CDR3aa: ASSLGLAGEDEQF

abundance: few
v_gene: TRBV4-1
CDR3aa: ASNSPETMNTEAF

abundance: .
v_gene: TRBV29-1
CDR3aa: SVRGQVTEAF

abundance: .
v_gene: TRBV19
CDR3aa: ASSKPGLETQY

abundance: .
v_gene: TRBV29-1
CDR3aa: SVGYWAENTEAF

abundance: .
v_gene: TRBV28
CDR3aa: ASSPGTRREGYT

abundance: .
v_gene: TRBV29-1
CDR3aa: SVAGPLAGGTDTQY

abundance: .
v_gene: TRBV5-4
CDR3aa: ASSLVQGGTEAF

abundance: few
v_gene: TRBV6-1
CDR3aa: ASTIGRVTEAF

abundance: few
v_gene: TRBV6-6
CDR3aa: ASRVAGDSYEQY

abundance: .
v_gene: TRBV18
CDR3aa: ASSPSRDRGRIANTGELF

abundance: .
v_gene: TRBV4-2
CDR3aa: ASSQAPRDRGSKETQY

abundance: .
v_gene: TRBV18
CDR3aa: ASSPQGIGNQPQH

abundance: .
v_gene: TRBV7-9
CDR3aa: ASSFSTGNQPQH

abundance: .
v_gene: TRBV7-3
CDR3aa: ASSLKASGRNEQF

abundance: .
v_gene: TRBV2
CDR3aa: ASSGGRPGQPYSYEQY

abundance: .
v_gene: TRBV28
CDR3aa: ASRLQGLGNQPQH